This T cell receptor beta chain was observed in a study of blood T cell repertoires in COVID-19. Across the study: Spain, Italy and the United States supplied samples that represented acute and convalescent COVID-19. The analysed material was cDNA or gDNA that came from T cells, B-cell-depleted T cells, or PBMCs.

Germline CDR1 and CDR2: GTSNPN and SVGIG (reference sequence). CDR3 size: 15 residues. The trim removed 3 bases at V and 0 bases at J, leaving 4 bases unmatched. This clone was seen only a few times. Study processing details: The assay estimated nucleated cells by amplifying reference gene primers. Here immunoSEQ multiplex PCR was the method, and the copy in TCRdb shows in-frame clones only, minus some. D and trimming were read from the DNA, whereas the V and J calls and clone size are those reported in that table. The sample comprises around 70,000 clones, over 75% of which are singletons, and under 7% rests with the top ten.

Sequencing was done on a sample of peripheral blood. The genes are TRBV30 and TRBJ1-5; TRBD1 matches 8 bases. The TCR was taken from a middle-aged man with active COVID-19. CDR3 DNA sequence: TGTGCCTGGAGCGGGACAGGTCTTAGCAATCAGCCCCAGCATTTT. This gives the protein CAWSGTGLSNQPQHF.